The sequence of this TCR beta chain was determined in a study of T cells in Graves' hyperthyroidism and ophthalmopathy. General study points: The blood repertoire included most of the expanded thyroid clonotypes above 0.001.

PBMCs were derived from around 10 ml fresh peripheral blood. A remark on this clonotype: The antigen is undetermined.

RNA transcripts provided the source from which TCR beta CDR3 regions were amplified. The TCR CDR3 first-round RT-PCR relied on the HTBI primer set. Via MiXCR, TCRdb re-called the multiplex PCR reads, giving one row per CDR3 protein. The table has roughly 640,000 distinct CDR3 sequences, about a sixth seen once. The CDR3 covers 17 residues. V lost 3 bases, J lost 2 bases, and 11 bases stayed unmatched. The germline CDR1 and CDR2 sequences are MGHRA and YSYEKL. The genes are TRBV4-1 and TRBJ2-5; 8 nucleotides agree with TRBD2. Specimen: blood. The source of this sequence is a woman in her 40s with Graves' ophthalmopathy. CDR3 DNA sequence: TGCGCCAGCAGCCAGGATATGGGCGGGGGGTCTCAAGAGACCCAGTACTTC. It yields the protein CASSQDMGGGSQETQYF.